Listed below are T cell receptor beta chains from one sample, sequenced in a study of T-cell reconstitution after alpha-beta-depleted transplantation in children. Via MiXCR, TCRdb re-called the PCR reads, giving one row per CDR3 protein. The sample has about 540,000 distinct CDR3 sequences, approximately 30% seen once. Sequences were derived from PBMCs, sampled before TCRalphabeta/CD19-depleted stem cell transplant. The receptors shown here come from a boy younger than two with Wiskott-Aldrich syndrome, due to receive a stem cell transplant. Both conserved end residues are part of each CDR3. The order of the fields is CDR3 length, clone size, V gene, D gene, J gene, CDR3 protein, CDR3 DNA. The D gene is left open where the match is weak. Clone size appears in some rows only: once, few, many, or a class for an expanded clone.

cdr3_length: 15
clone_size: few
v_call: TRBV5-1
d_call: .
j_call: TRBJ2-3
cdr3_aa: CASSAVTGSTDTQYF
cdr3_nt: TGCGCCAGCAGCGCAGTAACGGGAAGCACAGATACGCAGTATTTT

cdr3_length: 16
clone_size: .
v_call: TRBV12-3/TRBV12-4
d_call: .
j_call: TRBJ2-4
cdr3_aa: CASSLGSALAKNIQYF
cdr3_nt: TGTGCCAGCAGTTTAGGGTCAGCACTAGCCAAAAACATTCAGTACTTC

cdr3_length: 12
clone_size: .
v_call: TRBV5-6
d_call: TRBD1
j_call: TRBJ1-2
cdr3_aa: CASRRDSYGYTF
cdr3_nt: TGTGCCAGCAGACGGGACAGCTATGGCTACACCTTC

cdr3_length: 15
clone_size: few
v_call: TRBV20-1
d_call: .
j_call: TRBJ2-7
cdr3_aa: CSAREGGVTWYEQYF
cdr3_nt: TGCAGTGCTAGAGAAGGGGGGGTCACCTGGTACGAGCAGTACTTC

cdr3_length: 16
clone_size: few
v_call: TRBV10-2
d_call: .
j_call: TRBJ1-5
cdr3_aa: CASSDSGRGGNQPQHF
cdr3_nt: TGCGCCAGCAGTGACTCGGGAAGGGGCGGCAATCAGCCCCAGCATTTT

cdr3_length: 18
clone_size: .
v_call: TRBV5-1
d_call: TRBD2
j_call: TRBJ2-2
cdr3_aa: CASSLRLAGGTNTGELFF
cdr3_nt: TGCGCCAGCAGCTTGAGACTAGCGGGAGGGACGAACACCGGGGAGCTGTTTTTT

cdr3_length: 16
clone_size: few
v_call: TRBV3-1
d_call: TRBD1
j_call: TRBJ1-5
cdr3_aa: CASSLSTGAIYQPQHF
cdr3_nt: TGTGCCAGCAGCCTCTCGACAGGGGCGATCTATCAGCCCCAGCATTTT

cdr3_length: 14
clone_size: many
v_call: TRBV3-1
d_call: .
j_call: TRBJ1-1
cdr3_aa: CASSRNLGYTEAFF
cdr3_nt: TGTGCCAGCAGCCGCAACCTCGGGTACACTGAAGCTTTCTTT

cdr3_length: 14
clone_size: .
v_call: TRBV20-1
d_call: TRBD2
j_call: TRBJ2-3
cdr3_aa: CSAKTSGRGDTQYF
cdr3_nt: TGCAGTGCAAAGACTAGCGGGAGAGGAGATACGCAGTATTTT

cdr3_length: 15
clone_size: .
v_call: TRBV5-1
d_call: .
j_call: TRBJ1-1
cdr3_aa: CASSPLTDMNTEAFF
cdr3_nt: TGCGCCAGCAGCCCCCTGACAGACATGAACACTGAAGCTTTCTTT

cdr3_length: 16
clone_size: .
v_call: TRBV5-1
d_call: TRBD1
j_call: TRBJ2-3
cdr3_aa: CASSFRRQGAGDTQYF
cdr3_nt: TGCGCCAGCAGCTTTCGGAGACAGGGGGCTGGAGATACGCAGTATTTT

cdr3_length: 16
clone_size: few
v_call: TRBV7-2
d_call: .
j_call: TRBJ2-1
cdr3_aa: CASRPSSVSSYNEQFF
cdr3_nt: TGTGCCAGCAGGCCTTCTAGCGTGAGCTCCTACAATGAGCAGTTCTTC

cdr3_length: 16
clone_size: .
v_call: TRBV3-1
d_call: .
j_call: TRBJ1-2
cdr3_aa: CASSPQPQGLNYGYTF
cdr3_nt: TGTGCCAGCAGCCCACAACCTCAGGGACTTAACTATGGCTACACCTTC

cdr3_length: 15
clone_size: .
v_call: TRBV5-1
d_call: TRBD1
j_call: TRBJ2-7
cdr3_aa: CASSWTGTETYEQYF
cdr3_nt: TGCGCCAGCAGCTGGACCGGGACAGAGACCTACGAGCAGTACTTC

cdr3_length: 18
clone_size: .
v_call: TRBV30
d_call: TRBD2
j_call: TRBJ2-7
cdr3_aa: CAWSVLELAGGRGYEQYF
cdr3_nt: TGTGCCTGGAGTGTATTGGAACTAGCGGGAGGAAGAGGCTACGAGCAGTACTTC

cdr3_length: 17
clone_size: .
v_call: TRBV7-8
d_call: .
j_call: TRBJ2-1
cdr3_aa: CASSLALRGRPYNEQFF
cdr3_nt: TGTGCCAGCAGCTTAGCCCTCCGTGGGAGGCCTTACAATGAGCAGTTCTTC

cdr3_length: 11
clone_size: .
v_call: TRBV20-1
d_call: .
j_call: TRBJ2-1
cdr3_aa: CSARGDNEQFF
cdr3_nt: TGCAGTGCTAGGGGGGATAACGAGCAGTTCTTC

cdr3_length: 17
clone_size: few
v_call: TRBV20-1
d_call: TRBD1
j_call: TRBJ1-5
cdr3_aa: CSARDIGTGGRNQPQHF
cdr3_nt: TGCAGTGCTAGAGATATCGGGACAGGGGGCCGAAATCAGCCCCAGCATTTT

cdr3_length: 14
clone_size: few
v_call: TRBV28
d_call: .
j_call: TRBJ1-4
cdr3_aa: CASSPPGQWGKLFF
cdr3_nt: TGTGCCAGCAGCCCCCCCGGACAGTGGGGAAAACTGTTTTTT

cdr3_length: 14
clone_size: few
v_call: TRBV7-6
d_call: .
j_call: TRBJ2-7
cdr3_aa: CASSEGMISYEQYF
cdr3_nt: TGTGCCAGCAGCGAAGGGATGATCTCCTACGAGCAGTACTTC

cdr3_length: 14
clone_size: few
v_call: TRBV28
d_call: .
j_call: TRBJ2-7
cdr3_aa: CASSLGTRIYEQYF
cdr3_nt: TGTGCCAGCAGTTTGGGGACTCGGATCTACGAGCAGTACTTC

cdr3_length: 16
clone_size: .
v_call: TRBV5-1
d_call: .
j_call: TRBJ2-6
cdr3_aa: CASSLRQSSGANVLTF
cdr3_nt: TGCGCCAGCAGCCTCCGACAGAGCTCTGGGGCCAACGTCCTGACTTTC

cdr3_length: 14
clone_size: .
v_call: TRBV12-3/TRBV12-4
d_call: .
j_call: TRBJ1-6
cdr3_aa: CASSPIDRKQPLHF
cdr3_nt: TGTGCCAGCAGTCCAATTGACAGAAAGCAACCCCTCCACTTT

cdr3_length: 16
clone_size: few
v_call: TRBV5-1
d_call: TRBD1
j_call: TRBJ2-1
cdr3_aa: CASTPGTGGNWNEQFF
cdr3_nt: TGCGCCAGCACCCCCGGGACAGGGGGGAATTGGAATGAGCAGTTCTTC

cdr3_length: 16
clone_size: .
v_call: TRBV5-1
d_call: TRBD1
j_call: TRBJ2-2
cdr3_aa: CASSLAQGAIAGELFF
cdr3_nt: TGCGCCAGCAGCTTGGCACAGGGGGCGATCGCCGGGGAGCTGTTTTTT

cdr3_length: 14
clone_size: few
v_call: TRBV20-1
d_call: .
j_call: TRBJ2-1
cdr3_aa: CSASVGRIYNEQFF
cdr3_nt: TGCAGTGCTAGCGTCGGGAGAATCTACAATGAGCAGTTCTTC

cdr3_length: 17
clone_size: few
v_call: TRBV5-1
d_call: TRBD1
j_call: TRBJ1-1
cdr3_aa: CASSYRQGWGFDTEAFF
cdr3_nt: TGCGCCAGCAGCTACCGACAGGGATGGGGGTTCGACACTGAAGCTTTCTTT

cdr3_length: 12
clone_size: .
v_call: TRBV6-5
d_call: .
j_call: TRBJ1-6
cdr3_aa: CASRRGDSPLHF
cdr3_nt: TGTGCCAGCAGAAGGGGGGATTCACCCCTCCACTTT

cdr3_length: 13
clone_size: few
v_call: TRBV30
d_call: TRBD1
j_call: TRBJ1-2
cdr3_aa: CAWSEQGADGYTF
cdr3_nt: TGTGCCTGGAGTGAGCAGGGGGCAGATGGCTACACCTTC

cdr3_length: 13
clone_size: .
v_call: TRBV6-1
d_call: .
j_call: TRBJ2-7
cdr3_aa: CASSVSGDYEQYF
cdr3_nt: TGTGCCAGCAGTGTAAGCGGCGATTACGAGCAGTACTTC

cdr3_length: 13
clone_size: .
v_call: TRBV27
d_call: .
j_call: TRBJ1-3
cdr3_aa: CASSLSLGNTIYF
cdr3_nt: TGTGCCAGCAGTTTAAGTCTCGGAAACACCATATATTTT

cdr3_length: 16
clone_size: few
v_call: TRBV20-1
d_call: .
j_call: TRBJ1-1
cdr3_aa: CSASWPGARGGTEAFF
cdr3_nt: TGCAGTGCTAGCTGGCCAGGCGCACGCGGAGGCACTGAAGCTTTCTTT

cdr3_length: 16
clone_size: .
v_call: TRBV4-2
d_call: .
j_call: TRBJ2-2
cdr3_aa: CASSQVWLANTGELFF
cdr3_nt: TGTGCCAGCAGCCAAGTCTGGCTCGCGAACACCGGGGAGCTGTTTTTT

cdr3_length: 14
clone_size: .
v_call: TRBV20-1
d_call: TRBD1
j_call: TRBJ1-5
cdr3_aa: CSAPYRGGNQPQHF
cdr3_nt: TGCAGTGCGCCTTACAGGGGTGGCAATCAGCCCCAGCATTTT

cdr3_length: 20
clone_size: .
v_call: TRBV2
d_call: TRBD2
j_call: TRBJ2-1
cdr3_aa: CASSRTPGLAGGATYNEQFF
cdr3_nt: TGTGCCAGCAGTCGTACTCCGGGACTAGCGGGAGGGGCCACCTACAATGAGCAGTTCTTC

cdr3_length: 14
clone_size: once
v_call: TRBV20-1
d_call: TRBD1
j_call: TRBJ1-3
cdr3_aa: CSAETGGSGNTIYF
cdr3_nt: TGCAGTGCTGAAACAGGGGGCTCAGGAAACACCATATATTTT

cdr3_length: 19
clone_size: .
v_call: TRBV10-3
d_call: .
j_call: TRBJ2-2
cdr3_aa: CAISESTGLGAQRTGELFF
cdr3_nt: TGTGCCATCAGTGAGTCGACGGGGTTGGGGGCGCAAAGGACCGGGGAGCTGTTTTTT

cdr3_length: 12
clone_size: .
v_call: TRBV10-3
d_call: .
j_call: TRBJ2-3
cdr3_aa: CAIKDEGDTQYF
cdr3_nt: TGTGCCATCAAGGACGAAGGAGATACGCAGTATTTT

cdr3_length: 15
clone_size: .
v_call: TRBV10-3
d_call: TRBD2
j_call: TRBJ2-3
cdr3_aa: CAISPGLATQDTQYF
cdr3_nt: TGTGCCATCAGCCCGGGACTAGCGACCCAGGATACGCAGTATTTT

cdr3_length: 14
clone_size: few
v_call: TRBV29-1
d_call: .
j_call: TRBJ2-4
cdr3_aa: CSVGNRLGKNIQYF
cdr3_nt: TGCAGCGTTGGTAACAGATTAGGCAAAAACATTCAGTACTTC

cdr3_length: 15
clone_size: .
v_call: TRBV5-6
d_call: .
j_call: TRBJ2-1
cdr3_aa: CASSFVSGVHNEQFF
cdr3_nt: TGTGCCAGCAGCTTCGTATCGGGAGTACACAATGAGCAGTTCTTC

cdr3_length: 14
clone_size: .
v_call: TRBV2
d_call: .
j_call: TRBJ2-7
cdr3_aa: CASSVDLASYEQYF
cdr3_nt: TGTGCCAGCAGTGTAGATCTTGCATCCTACGAGCAGTACTTC

cdr3_length: 13
clone_size: .
v_call: TRBV13
d_call: .
j_call: TRBJ2-7
cdr3_aa: CASSHRKGYEQYF
cdr3_nt: TGTGCCAGCAGCCATCGCAAGGGGTACGAGCAGTACTTC

cdr3_length: 14
clone_size: few
v_call: TRBV15
d_call: .
j_call: TRBJ2-1
cdr3_aa: CATSRAWPYNEQFF
cdr3_nt: TGTGCCACCAGCAGGGCCTGGCCCTACAATGAGCAGTTCTTC

cdr3_length: 14
clone_size: few
v_call: TRBV12-3/TRBV12-4
d_call: TRBD2
j_call: TRBJ2-1
cdr3_aa: CASSPTSGRIEQFF
cdr3_nt: TGTGCCAGCAGCCCTACTAGCGGGAGGATTGAGCAGTTCTTC

cdr3_length: 13
clone_size: few
v_call: TRBV29-1
d_call: .
j_call: TRBJ1-5
cdr3_aa: CSVTTGSNQPQHF
cdr3_nt: TGCAGCGTAACGACAGGAAGCAATCAGCCCCAGCATTTT

cdr3_length: 14
clone_size: few
v_call: TRBV29-1
d_call: .
j_call: TRBJ2-2
cdr3_aa: CSVARDTYTGELFF
cdr3_nt: TGCAGCGTCGCCCGGGACACCTACACCGGGGAGCTGTTTTTT

cdr3_length: 15
clone_size: few
v_call: TRBV5-1
d_call: TRBD1
j_call: TRBJ2-3
cdr3_aa: CASRIRDRSPDTQYF
cdr3_nt: TGCGCCAGCAGGATCCGGGACAGGTCACCAGATACGCAGTATTTT

cdr3_length: 15
clone_size: few
v_call: TRBV5-1
d_call: TRBD1
j_call: TRBJ2-5
cdr3_aa: CASSPAGTGGETQYF
cdr3_nt: TGCGCCAGCAGCCCGGCAGGGACAGGGGGCGAGACCCAGTACTTC

cdr3_length: 14
clone_size: .
v_call: TRBV5-5
d_call: .
j_call: TRBJ2-5
cdr3_aa: CASSLGAGKETQYF
cdr3_nt: TGTGCCAGCAGCTTAGGTGCCGGAAAAGAGACCCAGTACTTC

cdr3_length: 15
clone_size: .
v_call: TRBV27
d_call: .
j_call: TRBJ1-1
cdr3_aa: CASSARGNPNTEAFF
cdr3_nt: TGTGCCAGCAGCGCCCGGGGGAACCCAAACACTGAAGCTTTCTTT

cdr3_length: 14
clone_size: .
v_call: TRBV4-1
d_call: .
j_call: TRBJ2-2
cdr3_aa: CASSQGRLTGELFF
cdr3_nt: TGCGCCAGCAGCCAAGGGCGGCTCACCGGGGAGCTGTTTTTT

cdr3_length: 13
clone_size: .
v_call: TRBV29-1
d_call: TRBD2
j_call: TRBJ2-1
cdr3_aa: CSVAGGPSDEQFF
cdr3_nt: TGCAGCGTTGCGGGAGGGCCATCCGATGAGCAGTTCTTC

cdr3_length: 17
clone_size: few
v_call: TRBV7-2
d_call: TRBD2
j_call: TRBJ2-3
cdr3_aa: CASSRPLAGEQEDTQYF
cdr3_nt: TGTGCCAGCAGTCGACCCCTAGCGGGAGAACAGGAAGATACGCAGTATTTT

cdr3_length: 14
clone_size: .
v_call: TRBV2
d_call: .
j_call: TRBJ1-1
cdr3_aa: CASSENLGYTEAFF
cdr3_nt: TGTGCCAGCAGTGAAAATTTAGGGTACACTGAAGCTTTCTTT

cdr3_length: 15
clone_size: few
v_call: TRBV12-3/TRBV12-4
d_call: TRBD2
j_call: TRBJ2-3
cdr3_aa: CASSQIAGVGDTQYF
cdr3_nt: TGTGCCAGCAGTCAAATAGCGGGAGTAGGGGATACGCAGTATTTT